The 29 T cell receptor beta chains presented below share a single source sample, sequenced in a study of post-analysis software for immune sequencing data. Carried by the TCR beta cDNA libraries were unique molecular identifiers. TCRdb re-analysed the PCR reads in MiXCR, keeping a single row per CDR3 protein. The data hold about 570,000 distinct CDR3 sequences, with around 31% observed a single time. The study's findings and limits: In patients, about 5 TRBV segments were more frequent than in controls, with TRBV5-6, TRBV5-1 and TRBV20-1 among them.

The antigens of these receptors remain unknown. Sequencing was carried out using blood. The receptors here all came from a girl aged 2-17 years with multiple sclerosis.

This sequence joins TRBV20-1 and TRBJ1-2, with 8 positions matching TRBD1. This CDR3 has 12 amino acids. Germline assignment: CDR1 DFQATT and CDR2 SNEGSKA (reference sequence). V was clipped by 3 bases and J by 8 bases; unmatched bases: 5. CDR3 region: CSASATGVGYTF. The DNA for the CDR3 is TGCAGTGCTAGTGCGACAGGGGTAGGCTACACCTTC.

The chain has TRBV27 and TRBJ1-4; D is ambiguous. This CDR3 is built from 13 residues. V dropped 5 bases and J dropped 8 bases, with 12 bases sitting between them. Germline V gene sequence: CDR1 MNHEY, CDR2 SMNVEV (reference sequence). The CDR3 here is CASSTHPGEKLFF. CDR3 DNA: TGTGCCAGCAGTACGCATCCCGGGGAAAAACTGTTTTTT.

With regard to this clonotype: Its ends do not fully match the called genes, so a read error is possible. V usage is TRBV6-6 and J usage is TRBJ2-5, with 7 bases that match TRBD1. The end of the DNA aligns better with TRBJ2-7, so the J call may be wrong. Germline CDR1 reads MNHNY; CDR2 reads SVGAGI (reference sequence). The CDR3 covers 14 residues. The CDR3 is CAGSSTGTSNEQYF. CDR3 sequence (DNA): TGTGCCGGCAGTTCGACAGGGACCTCCAACGAGCAGTACTTC.

In nucleotides, the CDR3 is TGCGCCAGCAGTCCCAGCGGGGTCGGCACAGATACGCAGTATTTT. Translation gives CASSPSGVGTDTQYF. The V call is TRBV5-1, the J call TRBJ2-3; TRBD2 agrees at 7 bases. The germline V gene encodes CDR1 SGHRS and CDR2 YFSETQ. V shed 5 bases and J 1 base; nucleotides not matched to a gene: 7. CDR3 length equals 15 residues.

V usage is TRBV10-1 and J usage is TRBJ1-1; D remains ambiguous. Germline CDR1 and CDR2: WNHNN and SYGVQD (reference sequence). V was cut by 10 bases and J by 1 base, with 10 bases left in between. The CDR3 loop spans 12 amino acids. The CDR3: CATRHRNTEAFF. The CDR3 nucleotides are TGCGCCACCAGGCACAGGAACACTGAAGCTTTCTTT.

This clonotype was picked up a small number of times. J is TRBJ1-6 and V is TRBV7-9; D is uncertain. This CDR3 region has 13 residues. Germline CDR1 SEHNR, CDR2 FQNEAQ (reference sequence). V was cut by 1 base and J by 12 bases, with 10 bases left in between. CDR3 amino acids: CASSLGREVPLHF. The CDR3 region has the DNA TGTGCCAGCAGCTTAGGTCGGGAGGTACCCCTCCACTTT. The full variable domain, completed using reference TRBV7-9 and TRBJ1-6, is DTGVSQNPRHKITKRGQNVTFRCDPISEHNRLYWYRQTLGQGPEFLTYFQNEAQLEKSRLLSDRFSAERPKGSFSTLEIQRTEQGDSAMYLCASSLGREVPLHFGNGTRLTVT.

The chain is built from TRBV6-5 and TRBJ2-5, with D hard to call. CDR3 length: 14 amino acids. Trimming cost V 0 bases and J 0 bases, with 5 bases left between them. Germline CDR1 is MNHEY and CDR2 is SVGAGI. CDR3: CASSYSAYQETQYF. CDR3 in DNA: TGTGCCAGCAGTTACTCGGCCTACCAAGAGACCCAGTACTTC.

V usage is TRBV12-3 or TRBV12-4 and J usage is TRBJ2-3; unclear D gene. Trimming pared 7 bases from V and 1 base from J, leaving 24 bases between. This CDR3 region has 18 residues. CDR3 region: CASTRIGSRSQGTDTQYF. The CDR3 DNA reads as TGTGCCAGCACTAGAATCGGGTCGCGGTCCCAAGGCACAGATACGCAGTATTTT.

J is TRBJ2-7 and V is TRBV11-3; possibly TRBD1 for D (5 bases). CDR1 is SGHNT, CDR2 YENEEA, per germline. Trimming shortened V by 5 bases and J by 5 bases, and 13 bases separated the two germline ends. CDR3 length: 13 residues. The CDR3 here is CASSHGRQNEQYF. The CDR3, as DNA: TGTGCCAGCAGCCATGGTAGACAGAACGAGCAGTACTTC.

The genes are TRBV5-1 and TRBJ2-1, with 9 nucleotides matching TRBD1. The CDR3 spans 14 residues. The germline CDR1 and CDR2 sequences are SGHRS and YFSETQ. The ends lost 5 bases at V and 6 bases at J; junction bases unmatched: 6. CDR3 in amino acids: CASSTGTGFNEQFF. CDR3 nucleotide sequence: TGCGCCAGCAGTACCGGGACAGGGTTCAATGAGCAGTTCTTC.

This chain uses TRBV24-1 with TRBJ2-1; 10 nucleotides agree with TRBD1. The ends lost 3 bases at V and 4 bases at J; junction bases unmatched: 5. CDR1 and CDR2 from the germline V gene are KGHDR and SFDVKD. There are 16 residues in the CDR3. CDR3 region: CATSDAPGQGYNEQFF. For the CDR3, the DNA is TGTGCCACCAGTGATGCTCCGGGACAGGGGTACAATGAGCAGTTCTTC.

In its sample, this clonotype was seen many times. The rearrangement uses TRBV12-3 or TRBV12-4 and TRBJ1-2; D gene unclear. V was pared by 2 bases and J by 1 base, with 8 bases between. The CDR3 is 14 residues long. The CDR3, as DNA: TGTGCCAGCAGTTTACTGACGGTTAACTATGGCTACACCTTC. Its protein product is CASSLLTVNYGYTF.

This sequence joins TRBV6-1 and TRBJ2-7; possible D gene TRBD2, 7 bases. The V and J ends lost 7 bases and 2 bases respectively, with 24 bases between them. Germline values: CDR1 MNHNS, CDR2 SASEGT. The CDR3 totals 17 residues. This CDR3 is CASIRHVGGANAYEQYF. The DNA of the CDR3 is TGTGCCAGCATCCGACATGTGGGGGGGGCGAACGCCTACGAGCAGTACTTC.

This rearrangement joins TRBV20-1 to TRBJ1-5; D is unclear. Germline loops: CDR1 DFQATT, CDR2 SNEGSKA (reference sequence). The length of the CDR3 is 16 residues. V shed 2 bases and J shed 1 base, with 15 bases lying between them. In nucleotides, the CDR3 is TGCAGTGCTAGATTTGGACCTACCGGCAGCAATCAGCCCCAGCATTTT. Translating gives CSARFGPTGSNQPQHF.

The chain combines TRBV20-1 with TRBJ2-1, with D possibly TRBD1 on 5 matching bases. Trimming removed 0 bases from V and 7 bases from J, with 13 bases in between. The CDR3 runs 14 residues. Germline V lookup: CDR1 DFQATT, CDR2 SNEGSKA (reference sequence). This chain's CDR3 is CSARDGRDQNEQFF. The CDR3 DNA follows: TGCAGTGCTAGAGACGGCAGGGATCAAAATGAGCAGTTCTTC.

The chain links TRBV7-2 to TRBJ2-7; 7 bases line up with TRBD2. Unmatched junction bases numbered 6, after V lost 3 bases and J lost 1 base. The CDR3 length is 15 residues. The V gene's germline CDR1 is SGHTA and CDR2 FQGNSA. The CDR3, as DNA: TGTGCCAGCAGCTTCGCGGGGGAACGGTCCTACGAGCAGTACTTC. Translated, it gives CASSFAGERSYEQYF.

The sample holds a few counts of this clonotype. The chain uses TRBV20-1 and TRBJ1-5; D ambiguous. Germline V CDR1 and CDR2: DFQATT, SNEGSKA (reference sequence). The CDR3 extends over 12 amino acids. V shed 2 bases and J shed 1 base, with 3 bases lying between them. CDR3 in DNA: TGCAGTGCTAGAACGAGCAATCAGCCCCAGCATTTT. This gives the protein CSARTSNQPQHF.

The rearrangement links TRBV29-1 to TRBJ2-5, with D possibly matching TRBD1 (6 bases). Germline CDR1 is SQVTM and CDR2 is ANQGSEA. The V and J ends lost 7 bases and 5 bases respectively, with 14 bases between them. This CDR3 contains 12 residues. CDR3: CSASRGWETQYF. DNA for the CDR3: TGCAGCGCTTCCAGGGGTTGGGAGACCCAGTACTTC.

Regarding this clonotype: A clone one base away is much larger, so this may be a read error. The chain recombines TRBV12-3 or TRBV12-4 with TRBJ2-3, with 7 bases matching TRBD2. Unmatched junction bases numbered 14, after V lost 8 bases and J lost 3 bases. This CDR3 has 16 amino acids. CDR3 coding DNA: TGTGCCAGCGCCCCCTATAGCGGGCGGAAGACAGATACGCAGTATTTT. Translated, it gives CASAPYSGRKTDTQYF.

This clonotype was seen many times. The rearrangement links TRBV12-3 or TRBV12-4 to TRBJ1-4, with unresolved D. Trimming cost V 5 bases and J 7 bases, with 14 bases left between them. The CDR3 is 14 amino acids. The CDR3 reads CASSLQESVEKLFF. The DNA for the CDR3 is TGTGCCAGCAGTCTCCAGGAAAGCGTTGAAAAACTGTTTTTT.

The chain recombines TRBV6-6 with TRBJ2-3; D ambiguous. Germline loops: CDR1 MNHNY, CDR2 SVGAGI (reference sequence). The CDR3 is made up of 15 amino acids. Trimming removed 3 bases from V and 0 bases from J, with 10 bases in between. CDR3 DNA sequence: TGTGCCAGCAGTTATCGAGCCGACAGCACAGATACGCAGTATTTT. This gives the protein CASSYRADSTDTQYF.

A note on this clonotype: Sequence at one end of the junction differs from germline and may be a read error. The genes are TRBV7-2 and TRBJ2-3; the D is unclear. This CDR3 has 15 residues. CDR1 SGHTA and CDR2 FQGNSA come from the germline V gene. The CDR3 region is CACSLALGGTDTQYF. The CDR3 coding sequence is TGTGCCTGCAGCTTAGCCCTAGGCGGCACAGATACGCAGTATTTT. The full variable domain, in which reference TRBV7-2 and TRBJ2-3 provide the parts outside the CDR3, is GAGVSQSPSNKVTEKGKDVELRCDPISGHTALYWYRQSLGQGLEFLIYFQGNSAPDKSGLPSDRFSAERTGGSVSTLTIQRTQQEDSAVYLCACSLALGGTDTQYFGPGTRLTVL.

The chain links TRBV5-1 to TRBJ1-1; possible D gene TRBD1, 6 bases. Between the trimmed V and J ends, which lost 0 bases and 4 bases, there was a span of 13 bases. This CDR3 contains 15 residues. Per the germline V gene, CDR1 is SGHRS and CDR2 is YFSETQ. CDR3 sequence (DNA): TGCGCCAGCAGCTTGGAGGGGGGTTACAGCACTGAAGCTTTCTTT. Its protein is CASSLEGGYSTEAFF.

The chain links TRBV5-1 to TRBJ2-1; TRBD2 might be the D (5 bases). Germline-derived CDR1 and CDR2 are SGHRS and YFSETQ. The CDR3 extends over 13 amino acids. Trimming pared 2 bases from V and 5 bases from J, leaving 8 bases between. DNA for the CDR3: TGCGCCAGCAGCTTACTAGTAAACAATGAGCAGTTCTTC. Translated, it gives CASSLLVNNEQFF. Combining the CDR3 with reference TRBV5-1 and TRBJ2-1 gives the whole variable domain KAGVTQTPRYLIKTRGQQVTLSCSPISGHRSVSWYQQTPGQGLQFLFEYFSETQRNKGNFPGRFSGRQFSNSRSEMNVSTLELGDSALYLCASSLLVNNEQFFGPGTRLTVL.

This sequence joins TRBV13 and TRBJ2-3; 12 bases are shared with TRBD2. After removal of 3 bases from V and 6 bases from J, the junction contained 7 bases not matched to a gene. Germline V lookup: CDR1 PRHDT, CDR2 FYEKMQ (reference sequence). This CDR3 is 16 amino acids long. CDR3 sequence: CASSLDPGLAGDTQYF. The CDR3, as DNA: TGTGCCAGCAGCTTGGATCCGGGACTAGCGGGCGATACGCAGTATTTT.

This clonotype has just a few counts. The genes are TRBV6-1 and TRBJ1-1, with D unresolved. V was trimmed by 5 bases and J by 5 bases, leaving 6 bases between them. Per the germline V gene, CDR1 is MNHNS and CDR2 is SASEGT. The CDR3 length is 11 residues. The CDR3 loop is CASSPRTEAFF. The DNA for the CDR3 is TGTGCCAGCAGTCCGAGAACTGAAGCTTTCTTT.

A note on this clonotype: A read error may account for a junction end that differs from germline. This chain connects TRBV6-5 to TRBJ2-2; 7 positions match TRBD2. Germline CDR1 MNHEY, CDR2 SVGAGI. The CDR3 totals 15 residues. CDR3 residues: CASGYGTTNTGELFF. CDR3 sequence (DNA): TGTGCCAGCGGTTACGGGACTACGAACACCGGGGAGCTGTTTTTT.

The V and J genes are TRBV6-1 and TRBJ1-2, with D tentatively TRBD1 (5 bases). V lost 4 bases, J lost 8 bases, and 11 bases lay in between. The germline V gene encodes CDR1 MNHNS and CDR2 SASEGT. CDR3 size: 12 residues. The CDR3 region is CASSAGAGGYTF. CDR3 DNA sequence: TGTGCCAGCAGTGCCGGTGCAGGGGGCTACACCTTC.

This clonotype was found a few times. This CDR3 is CASSRNRASGEKLFF. DNA of the CDR3: TGTGCCAGCAGTCGTAACAGAGCCAGCGGGGAAAAACTGTTTTTT. The chain joins TRBV7-6 to TRBJ1-4; D is unresolved. V dropped 6 bases and J dropped 8 bases, with 19 bases sitting between them. The CDR3 covers 15 residues. Germline loops: CDR1 SGHVS, CDR2 FNYEAQ.